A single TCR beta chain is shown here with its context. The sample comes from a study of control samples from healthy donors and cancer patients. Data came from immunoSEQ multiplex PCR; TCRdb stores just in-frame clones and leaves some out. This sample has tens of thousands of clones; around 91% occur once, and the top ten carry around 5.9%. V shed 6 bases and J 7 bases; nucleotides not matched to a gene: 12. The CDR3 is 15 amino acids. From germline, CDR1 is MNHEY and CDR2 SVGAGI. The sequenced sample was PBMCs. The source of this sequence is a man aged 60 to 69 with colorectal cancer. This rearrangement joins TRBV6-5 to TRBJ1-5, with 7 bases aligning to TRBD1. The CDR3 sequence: CASSPRGTLMQPQHF. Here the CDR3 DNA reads TGTGCCAGCAGCCCCAGGGGGACCCTGATGCAGCCCCAGCATTTT.